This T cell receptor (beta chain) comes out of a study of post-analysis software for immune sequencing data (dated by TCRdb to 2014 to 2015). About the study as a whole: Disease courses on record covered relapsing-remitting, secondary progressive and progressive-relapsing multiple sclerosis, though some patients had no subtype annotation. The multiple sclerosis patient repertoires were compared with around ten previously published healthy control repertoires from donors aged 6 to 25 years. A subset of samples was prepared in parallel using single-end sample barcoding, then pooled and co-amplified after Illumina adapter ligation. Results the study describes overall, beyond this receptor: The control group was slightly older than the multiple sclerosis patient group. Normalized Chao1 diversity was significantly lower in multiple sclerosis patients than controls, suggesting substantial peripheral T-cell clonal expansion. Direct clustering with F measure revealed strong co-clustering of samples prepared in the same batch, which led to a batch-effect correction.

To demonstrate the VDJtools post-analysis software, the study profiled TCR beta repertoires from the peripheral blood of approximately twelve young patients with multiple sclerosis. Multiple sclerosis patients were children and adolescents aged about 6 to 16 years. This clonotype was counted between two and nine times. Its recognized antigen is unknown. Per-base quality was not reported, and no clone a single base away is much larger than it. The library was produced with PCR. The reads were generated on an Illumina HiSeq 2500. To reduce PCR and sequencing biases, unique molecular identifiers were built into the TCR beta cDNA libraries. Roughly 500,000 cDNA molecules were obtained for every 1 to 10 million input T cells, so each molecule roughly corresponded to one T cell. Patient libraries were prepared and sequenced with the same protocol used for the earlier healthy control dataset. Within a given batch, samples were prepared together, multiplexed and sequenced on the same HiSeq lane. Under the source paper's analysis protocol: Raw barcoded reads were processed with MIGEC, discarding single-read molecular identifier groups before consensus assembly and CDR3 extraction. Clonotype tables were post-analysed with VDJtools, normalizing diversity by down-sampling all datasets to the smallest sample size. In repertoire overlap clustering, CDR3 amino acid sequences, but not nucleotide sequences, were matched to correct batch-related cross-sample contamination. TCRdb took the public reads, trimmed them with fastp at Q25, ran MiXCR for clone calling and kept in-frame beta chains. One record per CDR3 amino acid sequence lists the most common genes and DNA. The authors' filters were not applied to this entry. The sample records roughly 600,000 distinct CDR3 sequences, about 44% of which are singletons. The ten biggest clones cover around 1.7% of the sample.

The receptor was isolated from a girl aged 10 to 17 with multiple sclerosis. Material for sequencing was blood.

The sequenced DNA: TGTGCCAGCAGTCCAACAGGACAGGGGAGAGTGTACGAGCAGTACTTC. Translated, this is CASSPTGQGRVYEQYF. The V and J segments used are TRBV27 and TRBJ2-7; a stretch of 9 junction bases matches TRBD1. Taken from the germline V gene (reference sequence), the CDR1 and CDR2 loops are MNHEY and SMNVEV. V is cut back by 5 bases and J by 4 bases, with 12 bases in the junction unmatched. The CDR3 runs 16 amino acids, cysteine and phenylalanine included. Only the CDR3 part of the read is kept: 48 bases, read in frame from the first base.